A selection of T cell receptor beta chains follows, all from one sample in a study of cytomegalovirus exposure and HLA in healthy donors. The repertoire was sequenced with immunoSEQ multiplex PCR; TCRdb's copy has only in-frame clones and lacks some. The profile shows fewer than 95,000 clones, roughly 69% of them singletons. Sequences were obtained from PBMCs. Source of these receptors: a woman under 40 in good health and CMV-seronegative. CDR3s include the opening cysteine and the closing phenylalanine or tryptophan. The D gene is left open where the match is weak. A row's size may be missing; if present it is once, few, many or a size class.

few,.,TRBJ2-7,TRBV18,TGTGCCAGCTCACCACCCGTCGGCGGCCCTGGCGAGCAGTACTTC,CASSPPVGGPGEQYF
.,TRBD2,TRBJ2-2,TRBV28,TGTGCCAGCAGTTCCATACGACGGCTAGCGGGGGTCGGGGAGCTGTTTTTT,CASSSIRRLAGVGELFF
few,TRBD1,TRBJ1-1,TRBV7-6,TGTGCCAGCAGCCTCAACAGGGGTGGCACTGAAGCTTTCTTT,CASSLNRGGTEAFF
.,.,TRBJ2-7,TRBV30,TGTGCCTGGAGTATGAGGGTCTCCTACGAGCAGTACTTC,CAWSMRVSYEQYF
.,.,TRBJ1-6,TRBV5-1,TGCGCCAGCCGGGACTCCCTTAATTCACCCCTCCACTTT,CASRDSLNSPLHF
few,TRBD2,TRBJ2-3,TRBV6-1,TGTGCCAGCCGACTAGCGGGGCCAGATACGCAGTATTTT,CASRLAGPDTQYF
.,TRBD2,TRBJ2-3,TRBV5-4,TGTGCCAGCAGCCGCCCGGGGTCTAGCGGGGGGCTTACAGATACGCAGTATTTT,CASSRPGSSGGLTDTQYF
.,TRBD2,TRBJ2-3,TRBV7-2,TGTGCCAGCAGCTTACGGGGGGGGGCCGGCACAGATACGCAGTATTTT,CASSLRGGAGTDTQYF
.,TRBD1,TRBJ2-7,TRBV5-6,TGTGCCAGCAGCTGGGACAGCTACGAGCAGTACTTC,CASSWDSYEQYF
.,TRBD1,TRBJ1-5,TRBV28,TGTGCCAGCAGTTCAAGGGGATCGACAGGGCGCAATCAGCCCCAGCATTTT,CASSSRGSTGRNQPQHF
.,TRBD1,TRBJ1-1,TRBV5-1,TGCGCCAGCAGCCCCCGGACAGGGGAAGACACTGAAGCTTTCTTT,CASSPRTGEDTEAFF
once,TRBD1,TRBJ2-5,TRBV18,TGTGCCAGCTCACTTCAGGACAGGGTCAGGGAGACCCAGTACTTC,CASSLQDRVRETQYF
.,TRBD1,TRBJ1-5,TRBV18,TGTGCCAGCTCATCAAGGGGGCGCGCCGATCAGCCCCAGCATTTT,CASSSRGRADQPQHF
.,.,TRBJ1-1,TRBV5-1,TGCGCCAGCAGCTTGGAGCAGGGGTGGAACACTGAAGCTTTCTTT,CASSLEQGWNTEAFF
once,.,TRBJ2-2,TRBV28,TGTGCCAGCAGACTCACCGGGGAGCTGTTTTTT,CASRLTGELFF
.,TRBD1,TRBJ2-7,TRBV4-2,TGTGCCAGCAGCCCCCAGACAGGGGAAGGTAACGAGCAGTACTTC,CASSPQTGEGNEQYF
.,.,TRBJ2-7,TRBV6-1,TGTGCCAGCGACTTAGTGCCGGACTCCTACGAGCAGTACTTC,CASDLVPDSYEQYF
.,.,TRBJ1-6,TRBV21-1,TGTGCCAGCAGAAACGGGGGGGGCCTGGGAGTTTCACCCCTCCACTTT,CASRNGGGLGVSPLHF
.,.,TRBJ2-1,TRBV5-4,TGTGCCAGCAGCTTGGACTCGTACAATGAGCAGTTCTTC,CASSLDSYNEQFF
.,.,TRBJ1-4,TRBV4-3,TGCGCCAGCAGCCAAGGCTTTACCCTGACTGGAAATGAAAAACTGTTTTTT,CASSQGFTLTGNEKLFF
few,.,TRBJ1-5,TRBV19,TGTGCCAGTAGATGGCAGGGTGCTAGCAATCAGCCCCAGCATTTT,CASRWQGASNQPQHF
.,TRBD1,TRBJ2-1,TRBV28,TGTGCCTCCCGGGACAGCCACAATGAGCAGTTCTTC,CASRDSHNEQFF
few,.,TRBJ2-1,TRBV4-1,TGCGCCAGCAGCCAAGGCCAGGGGGGCGGGAGGTTGAATGAGCAGTTCTTC,CASSQGQGGGRLNEQFF
.,TRBD2,TRBJ2-7,TRBV7-8,TGTGCCAGCAGATTAGGGACTAGCGGTACCTACGAGCAGTACTTC,CASRLGTSGTYEQYF
.,TRBD2,TRBJ2-7,TRBV6-1,TGTGCCAGCAGTGGCGCTAGCGGGAGATCCTACGAGCAGTACTTC,CASSGASGRSYEQYF
.,TRBD1,TRBJ2-2,TRBV4-3,TGCGCCAGCAGCCAAGAAGGACAGGGGATCGGGGAGCTGTTTTTT,CASSQEGQGIGELFF
few,TRBD1,TRBJ1-1,TRBV15,TGTGCCACCAGAAAAGGGACAGTACTCCTGAGAACTGAAGCTTTCTTT,CATRKGTVLLRTEAFF
.,.,TRBJ2-2,TRBV10-1,TGCGCCAGCAGTGAAACGCTAGAGTCGAACACCGGGGAGCTGTTTTTT,CASSETLESNTGELFF
.,TRBD1,TRBJ1-2,TRBV5-6,TGTGCCAGCAGCTTTGACAGGGGATTGGGCTACACCTTC,CASSFDRGLGYTF
.,TRBD1,TRBJ1-2,TRBV29-1,TGCAGCGTTCAATTTGGGACAGGGGGTCACGGCTACACCTTC,CSVQFGTGGHGYTF
.,TRBD1,TRBJ1-2,TRBV18,TGTGCCAGCTCACCGGCAGGGGGCCAATATGGCTACACCTTC,CASSPAGGQYGYTF
.,.,TRBJ2-3,TRBV5-1,TGCGCCAGCAGCTTGGACTTAGATACGCAGTATTTT,CASSLDLDTQYF
.,TRBD1,TRBJ1-4,TRBV28,TGTGCCAGCAGAAGAGTAACAGGGGGAGTGGAAAAACTGTTTTTT,CASRRVTGGVEKLFF
.,TRBD2,TRBJ2-1,TRBV10-1,TGCGCCAGCAGTGAGTTAGCGACTAGCGGGGGGCCAGATGAGCAGTTCTTC,CASSELATSGGPDEQFF
.,.,TRBJ1-1,TRBV7-9,TGTGCCAGCAGCTTAGGGTACCAGGGCGGAACTGAAGCTTTCTTT,CASSLGYQGGTEAFF
.,TRBD1,TRBJ1-2,TRBV7-9,TGTGCCAGCAGCGGGACAGGGTTTTCTGGCTACACCTTC,CASSGTGFSGYTF
.,.,TRBJ1-2,TRBV27,TGTGCCAGCAGTTCGCAGGGAGGAAGAAACTATGGCTACACCTTC,CASSSQGGRNYGYTF
.,.,TRBJ1-2,TRBV5-1,TGCGCCAGCGACGTTCGACAGGCCTTTCCGATTAACTATGGCTACACCTTC,CASDVRQAFPINYGYTF
.,TRBD1,TRBJ1-2,TRBV4-2,TGTGCCAGCAGCCGAGGGACAGGGGATAACTATGGCTACACCTTC,CASSRGTGDNYGYTF
.,TRBD2,TRBJ2-1,TRBV7-9,TGTGCCAGCAGCCTAGCGGGCCCTTACAATGAGCAGTTCTTC,CASSLAGPYNEQFF
.,TRBD1,TRBJ2-2,TRBV27,TGTGCCAGCAGTTCGGGACAGTACACCGGGGAGCTGTTTTTT,CASSSGQYTGELFF
.,.,TRBJ1-5,TRBV28,TGTGCCAGCAGCCCAGTATATAGCAATCAGCCCCAGCATTTT,CASSPVYSNQPQHF
.,.,TRBJ2-7,TRBV5-1,TGCGCCAGCAGCTTTCGGCAGGCCGCCTACGAGCAGTACTTC,CASSFRQAAYEQYF
few,.,TRBJ2-5,TRBV21-1,TGTGCCAGCAGCAATGATTCAGCGGCCGTAGAGACCCAGTACTTC,CASSNDSAAVETQYF
.,TRBD1,TRBJ1-2,TRBV9,TGTGCCAGCAGCGTAGGGGGTGGCAGGGGGTACTCTAACTATGGCTACACCTTC,CASSVGGGRGYSNYGYTF
.,TRBD1,TRBJ1-1,TRBV28,TGTGCCAGCAGTTCTCCCAGCCGGGACAGGACCTCCCAGAGACGAGCTTTCTTT,CASSSPSRDRTSQRRAFF
.,TRBD2,TRBJ2-3,TRBV19,TGTGCCAGTAGTTTAGCGGGGGGATTCGGCACAGATACGCAGTATTTT,CASSLAGGFGTDTQYF
.,.,TRBJ2-7,TRBV7-9,TGTGCCAGCAGCTTAGAAGACTTGGGGCAGTACTTC,CASSLEDLGQYF
.,TRBD1,TRBJ2-7,TRBV6-1,TGTGCCAGCGAGGGGGCGCGGGCACTATACGAGCAGTACTTC,CASEGARALYEQYF
.,.,TRBJ2-2,TRBV19,TGTGCCAGTAGAACCGGACTGGATTACACCGGGGAGCTGTTTTTT,CASRTGLDYTGELFF
.,.,TRBJ2-1,TRBV10-3,TGTGCCATCAGCCGGGACTCCGGTGGGGATGAGCAGTTCTTC,CAISRDSGGDEQFF
once,TRBD2,TRBJ2-5,TRBV7-8,TGTGCCAGCAGCTTTTTTGCTAGCGGGAGTCAAGGGAAGACCCAGTACTTC,CASSFFASGSQGKTQYF
.,.,TRBJ1-3,TRBV7-2,TGTGCCAGCTCATACACAAGCTCTGGAAACACCATATATTTT,CASSYTSSGNTIYF
.,TRBD1,TRBJ1-5,TRBV5-6,TGTGCCAGCAGCCCAACCCTAACAGGGGGCTTGGAGCCCCAGCATTTT,CASSPTLTGGLEPQHF
once,.,TRBJ1-1,TRBV9,TGTGCCAGCAGCGGGAGGGGGGGTGAAGCTTTCTTT,CASSGRGGEAFF
.,TRBD2,TRBJ2-1,TRBV29-1,TGCAGCGTTCAGGGACTAGCGGGAGGGGCATCGAGTTCCACAGGTTATGAGCAGTTCTTC,CSVQGLAGGASSSTGYEQFF
.,TRBD1,TRBJ2-1,TRBV7-2,TGTGCCAGCAGCCACTCCCCGGCGACAGGGAGAAGGGGTGAGCAGTTCTTC,CASSHSPATGRRGEQFF